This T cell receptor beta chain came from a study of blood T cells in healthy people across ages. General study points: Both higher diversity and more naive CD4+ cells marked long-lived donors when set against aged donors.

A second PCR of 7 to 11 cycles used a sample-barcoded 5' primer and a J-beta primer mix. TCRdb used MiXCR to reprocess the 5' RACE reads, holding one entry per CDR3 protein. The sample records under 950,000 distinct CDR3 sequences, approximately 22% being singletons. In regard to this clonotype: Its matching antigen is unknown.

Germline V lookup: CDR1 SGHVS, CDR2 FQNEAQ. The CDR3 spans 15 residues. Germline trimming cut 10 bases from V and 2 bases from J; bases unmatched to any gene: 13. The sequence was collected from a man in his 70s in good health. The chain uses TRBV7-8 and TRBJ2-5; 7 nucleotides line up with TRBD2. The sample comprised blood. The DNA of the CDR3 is TGTGCCACCCGTCGCGCTAGCGGAAATCAAGAGACCCAGTACTTC. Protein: CATRRASGNQETQYF.